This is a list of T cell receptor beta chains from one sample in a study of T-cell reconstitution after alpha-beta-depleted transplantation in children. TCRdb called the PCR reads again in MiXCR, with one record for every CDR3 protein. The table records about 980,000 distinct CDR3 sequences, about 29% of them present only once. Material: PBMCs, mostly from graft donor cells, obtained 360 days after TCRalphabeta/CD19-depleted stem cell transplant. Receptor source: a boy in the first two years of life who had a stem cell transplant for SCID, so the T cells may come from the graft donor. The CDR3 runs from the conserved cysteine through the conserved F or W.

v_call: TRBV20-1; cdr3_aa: CSARYFSYEQFF
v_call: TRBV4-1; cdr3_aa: CASSHVFKQGQSYNQPQHF
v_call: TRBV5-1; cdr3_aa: CASTSRQGWTGELFF
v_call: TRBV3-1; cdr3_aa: CASSQASLRVGDTQYF
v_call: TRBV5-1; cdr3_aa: CASRWGLASSTDTQYF
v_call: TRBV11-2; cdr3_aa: CASSFFWASVANEQFF
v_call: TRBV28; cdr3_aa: CASSYPSLQIF
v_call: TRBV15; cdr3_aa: CATSRDRGGNTGELFF
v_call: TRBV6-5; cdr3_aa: CASSNSPDTEAFF
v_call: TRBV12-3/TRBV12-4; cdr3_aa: CASSLGTINTGELFF
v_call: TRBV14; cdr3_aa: CASSQARRSEQFF
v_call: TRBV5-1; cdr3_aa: CASSNSPSGQGASEQFF
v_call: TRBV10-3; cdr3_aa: CAISGEGHRTDTQYF
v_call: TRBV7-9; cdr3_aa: CAPGTPNTEAFF
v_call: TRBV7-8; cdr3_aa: CASSLLGGAAKNIQYF
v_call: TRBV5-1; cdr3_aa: CASSLREADTQYF
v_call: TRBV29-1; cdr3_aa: CSVVEGGYEQYF
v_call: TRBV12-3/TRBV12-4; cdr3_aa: CASSFWAEGTDTQYF
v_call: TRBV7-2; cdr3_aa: CASSLAPGHSAKNIQYF
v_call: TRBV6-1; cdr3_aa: CASSENPQIAGGNYSPLHF
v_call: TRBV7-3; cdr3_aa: CASSPTGTSIDEQFF
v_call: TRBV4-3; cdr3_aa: CASSQEYGTGGLNEQFF
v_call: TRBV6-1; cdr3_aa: CASSEGGRGAYNEQFF
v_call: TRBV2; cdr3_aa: CASSAASGGEETQYF
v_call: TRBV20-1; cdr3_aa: CSARPLWAQYF
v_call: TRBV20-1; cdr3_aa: CSARIMDSRLYEQYF
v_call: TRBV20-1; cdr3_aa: CSATTPRGSVHEQYF
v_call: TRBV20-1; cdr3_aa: CSAARGSGANVLTF
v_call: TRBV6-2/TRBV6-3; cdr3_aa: CASTETVSTEAFF
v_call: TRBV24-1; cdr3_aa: CATSDFRRTGMSTDTQYF
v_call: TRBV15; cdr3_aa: CATSRDSLSYNEQFF
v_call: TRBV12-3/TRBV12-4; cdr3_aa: CASSLALRGPGNNEQFF
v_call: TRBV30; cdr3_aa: CAWSVGGVGELFF